These 13 T cell receptor beta chains were all obtained from the same sample, sequenced in a study of naive and memory T cell subsets. Four PCR rounds used nested alpha and beta constant region primers plus the SP2 primer. MiXCR was run by TCRdb on the UMI-ligation and nested PCR reads, yielding one entry per CDR3 protein. The data contain about 30,000 distinct CDR3 sequences, roughly 6.6% of them singletons. Described treatment: skin biopsy from PPD injection site in Mantoux-positive individual. A UMI-containing oligonucleotide was joined by 3' ligation to the TCR cDNA template. Sequences were derived from skin, sampled from a tuberculin skin test site. The receptors were sampled from an adult in good health.

The chain uses TRBV7-2 and TRBJ1-2, with D uncertain. Germline CDR1 is SGHTA and CDR2 is FQGNSA. This CDR3 has 11 amino acids. V was trimmed by 6 bases and J by 3 bases, leaving 5 bases between them. The CDR3 loop is CASSKDYGYTF. CDR3 nucleotides: TGTGCCAGCAGTAAGGACTATGGCTACACCTTC.

This clonotype was detected many times. V and J are TRBV2 and TRBJ1-5; D unclear. This CDR3 spans 16 amino acids. Trimming removed 2 bases at V and 4 bases at J, with 15 bases between. Germline V gene sequence: CDR1 SNHLY, CDR2 FYNNEI. CDR3 protein: CASSEWRSLKNQPQHF. The CDR3 bases are TGTGCCAGCAGTGAATGGAGGTCCTTGAAGAATCAGCCCCAGCATTTT. The variable domain in full, completed from reference TRBV2 and TRBJ1-5, reads EPEVTQTPSHQVTQMGQEVILRCVPISNHLYFYWYRQILGQKVEFLVSFYNNEISEKSEIFDDQFSVERPDGSNFTLKIRSTKLEDSAMYFCASSEWRSLKNQPQHFGDGTRLSIL.

This clonotype has ten or more counts. In DNA, the CDR3 is TGTGCCAGCAGTGCGGGACGGAACTTAGATACGCAGTATTTT. Residues: CASSAGRNLDTQYF. The chain is built from TRBV6-4 and TRBJ2-3, with D perhaps being TRBD1 or TRBD2 (5 bases each). The germline V and J ends were trimmed by 4 bases and 5 bases, with 13 bases remaining between them. The CDR3 has 14 amino acids. From germline, CDR1 is MRHNA and CDR2 SNTAGT.

This clonotype was seen many times. In nucleotides, the CDR3 is TGCGCCAGCAGTGAGTCGACTAGCGGGGCAGACACAGATACGCAGTATTTT. It encodes CASSESTSGADTDTQYF. The V gene is TRBV10-1, the J gene TRBJ2-3; 11 nucleotides line up with TRBD2. Germline V gene lookup returns CDR1 WNHNN and CDR2 SYGVQD (reference sequence). V shed 0 bases, J shed 2 bases, and the junction held 4 bases outside the gene matches. The CDR3 totals 17 residues.

The sample holds one count of this clonotype. The J gene is TRBJ2-2, the V gene TRBV9; D uncertain. The CDR3 totals 14 residues. V was clipped by 0 bases and J by 5 bases, with 8 bases between them. The germline V gene encodes CDR1 SGDLS and CDR2 YYNGEE. In nucleotides, the CDR3 is TGTGCCAGCAGCGTAGCTACCAATACCGGGGAGCTGTTTTTT. It specifies CASSVATNTGELFF.

This clonotype was observed many times. J is TRBJ2-1 and V is TRBV19, with TRBD2 matching 10 bases. The CDR3 covers 16 residues. V gave up 6 bases and J gave up 2 bases; unmatched junction bases: 7. Germline CDR1 and CDR2: LNHDA and SQIVND (reference sequence). CDR3 DNA sequence: TGTGCCAGTAGATTTAGCGGGGGGCTCACCTACAATGAGCAGTTCTTC. This sequence encodes CASRFSGGLTYNEQFF.

This clonotype was seen a few times. The V call is TRBV4-2, the J call TRBJ1-1, with D perhaps matching TRBD1 (5 bases). With 5 bases removed from V and 11 bases from J, the gap between germline ends came to 12 bases. Germline values: CDR1 LGHNA, CDR2 YNFKEQ. The CDR3 runs 11 residues. The CDR3 is CASSGRGVAFF. The CDR3, as DNA: TGTGCCAGCAGCGGTAGGGGAGTTGCTTTCTTT.

Note on this clonotype: Just one base apart from a much larger clone, this may be a read error. This chain connects TRBV7-2 to TRBJ2-1; D is perhaps TRBD2 (5 bases). CDR1 and CDR2 from the germline V gene are SGHTA and FQGNSA. CDR3 size: 15 residues. CDR3 loop: CASSSDFSSYDEQFF. CDR3 nucleotides: TGTGCCAGCAGCTCGGACTTTTCCTCCTACGATGAGCAGTTCTTC.

The table lists this clonotype with many counts. The chain is built from TRBV18 and TRBJ2-3, with TRBD2 matching over 9 bases. CDR1 and CDR2 (germline): KGHSH, LQKENI. J lost 6 bases, V lost 3 bases, and 7 bases had no gene match. This CDR3 is 15 amino acids long. Written as DNA, the CDR3 is TGTGCCAGCTCACCCCAAGCGGGGGGCGGGGATACGCAGTATTTT. Translating it yields CASSPQAGGGDTQYF.

There are many counts of this clonotype. The chain recombines TRBV7-8 with TRBJ2-1; D is ambiguous. This CDR3 region has 14 residues. Germline CDR1 is SGHVS and CDR2 is FQNEAQ. Trimming left V 1 base short and J 8 bases short, with 12 bases between. The CDR3 DNA reads TGTGCCAGCAGCTTAGTGTCCGCCGGGCATGAGCAGTTCTTC. Translating gives CASSLVSAGHEQFF.

The sample holds many counts of this clonotype. The gene calls are TRBV20-1 and TRBJ1-5; no clear D gene. The CDR3 has 14 residues. The ends were cut back, 2 bases at V and 0 bases at J, with 8 bases in the middle. In germline, CDR1 is DFQATT, CDR2 SNEGSKA (reference sequence). The CDR3 loop is CSARQAYSNQPQHF. Written as DNA, the CDR3 is TGCAGTGCTAGACAGGCGTATAGCAATCAGCCCCAGCATTTT.

This clonotype has ten or more counts. The gene calls are TRBV18 and TRBJ2-3; D may be TRBD1 or TRBD2 (5 bases each). The CDR3 is 14 amino acids. CDR1 and CDR2 from the germline V gene are KGHSH and LQKENI. V gave up 4 bases and J gave up 1 base, with 9 bases separating them. The CDR3 DNA is TGTGCCAGCTCACAAAGGGACCGCACAGATACGCAGTATTTT. Translation gives CASSQRDRTDTQYF.

This clonotype was counted between two and nine times. CDR3 in amino acids: CASSKTTDTQYF. For the CDR3, the DNA is TGTGCCAGCAGTAAAACTACAGATACGCAGTATTTT. This chain connects TRBV27 to TRBJ2-3; unclear D gene. Germline lookup yields CDR1 MNHEY and CDR2 SMNVEV (reference sequence). The CDR3 runs 12 residues. V shed 5 bases and J shed 3 bases, with 6 bases lying between them.